The 23 T cell receptor beta chains below come from one sample, sequenced in a study of spatial heterogeneity in lung cancer. Findings and caveats of the study: Tumors with more nonsynonymous mutations had more expanded intratumoral alpha and beta TCRs.

TCRdb reprocessed the 5' RACE reads via MiXCR and lists one record per CDR3 protein. The table shows some 9,800 distinct CDR3 sequences, with 6% to 7% occurring only once. Time point given: sample taken at primary tumor resection. Their target antigens are unknown. Specimen: lung tumor tissue, collected at surgery. The receptors derive from a male donor with early-stage non-small cell lung cancer.

This clonotype was seen at least ten times. This chain joins TRBV7-2 and TRBJ1-1; unclear D gene. Germline assignment: CDR1 SGHTA and CDR2 FQGNSA. V lost 7 bases to trimming and J lost 1 base, with 7 bases between them. This CDR3 has 12 residues. The CDR3 spells CASTLQNTEAFF. For the CDR3, the DNA is TGTGCCAGCACCCTACAGAACACTGAAGCTTTCTTT.

At least ten counts were recorded for this clonotype. The gene calls are TRBV3-1 and TRBJ2-5; D is undetermined. Germline assignment: CDR1 LGHDT and CDR2 YNNKEL (reference sequence). CDR3 length equals 15 residues. Deletions cut 0 bases from V and 4 bases from J, with 12 bases between. The CDR3: CASSQDGGRRETQYF. CDR3 nucleotide sequence: TGTGCCAGCAGCCAAGACGGTGGTCGGAGAGAGACCCAGTACTTC.

This clonotype was seen at least ten times. The chain carries TRBV5-6 and TRBJ2-5; D may be TRBD2 (7 bases). The V and J ends lost 5 bases and 4 bases respectively, with 15 bases between them. Looked up from germline, CDR1 is SGHDT and CDR2 is YYEEEE. CDR3 length: 14 amino acids. The CDR3 protein is CASRFQGGGETQYF. The DNA for the CDR3 is TGTGCCAGCAGGTTTCAGGGAGGGGGAGAGACCCAGTACTTC.

This clonotype has a count of ten or more. The chain employs TRBV28 and TRBJ2-1; 11 bases match TRBD2. CDR1 is MDHEN, CDR2 SYDVKM, per germline. Losses at the gene ends were 6 bases for V and 0 bases for J; bases not matched to a gene: 4. The CDR3 totals 16 residues. In DNA, the CDR3 is TGTGCCAGCAGAACTAGCGGGAGTGGCTCCTACAATGAGCAGTTCTTC. It yields the protein CASRTSGSGSYNEQFF.

By its share, this clonotype is medium-sized (0.01 to 0.1%). The chain recombines TRBV2 with TRBJ2-7; 9 positions agree with TRBD1. The CDR3 covers 17 residues. The V gene end was trimmed by 6 bases and the J gene end by 0 bases; junction bases not matched to a gene: 12. The germline V gene encodes CDR1 SNHLY and CDR2 FYNNEI. The CDR3 reads CASRVYRGLPPSYEQYV. Written as DNA, the CDR3 is TGTGCCAGCAGAGTGTACAGGGGGCTACCCCCCTCCTACGAGCAGTACGTC.

The table lists this clonotype with many counts. This chain links TRBV11-2 with TRBJ2-3; 9 bases fit TRBD2. The CDR3 has 16 residues. The V gene end was trimmed by 5 bases and the J gene end by 0 bases; junction bases not matched to a gene: 6. CDR1 and CDR2 (germline): SGHAT, FQNNGV. This CDR3 is CASSPGTSLSTDTQYF. As DNA, the CDR3 is TGTGCCAGCAGCCCGGGGACTAGCCTTAGCACAGATACGCAGTATTTT.

There are many counts of this clonotype. This chain links TRBV3-1 with TRBJ2-5; D ambiguous. Trimming cost V 0 bases and J 4 bases, with 15 bases left between them. Germline CDR1 reads LGHDT; CDR2 reads YNNKEL (reference sequence). The length of the CDR3 is 16 residues. CDR3 loop: CASSQDGLGWGETQYF. The CDR3 nucleotides read TGTGCCAGCAGCCAAGATGGGCTAGGCTGGGGAGAGACCCAGTACTTC.

Sample share makes this clonotype medium-sized (0.01 to 0.1%). The genes are TRBV28 and TRBJ1-6; 7 bases agree with TRBD1. Unmatched junction bases numbered 10, after V lost 5 bases and J lost 6 bases. This CDR3 comprises 16 residues. The germline CDR1 and CDR2 sequences are MDHEN and SYDVKM. The CDR3 sequence is CASSTIGDSGNSPLHF. CDR3 coding DNA: TGTGCCAGCAGTACCATCGGGGACAGCGGTAATTCACCCCTCCACTTT.

This clonotype appeared many times. This chain links TRBV20-1 with TRBJ1-2; 8 bases line up with TRBD1. Germline CDR1 DFQATT, CDR2 SNEGSKA (reference sequence). The CDR3 contains 14 residues. V lost 3 bases, J lost 2 bases, and 5 bases stayed unmatched. The DNA of the CDR3 is TGCAGTGCTAGTTGGAGACAGGGGAACTATGGCTACACCTTC. Protein product: CSASWRQGNYGYTF.

This clonotype is medium-sized within its sample. At one boundary the junction diverges from the germline segment, which might be a read error. The chain combines TRBV7-7 with TRBJ1-5; no firm D call. Germline CDR1 is SSHAT and CDR2 is FNYEAQ (reference sequence). The CDR3 extends over 13 amino acids. The CDR3 spells CASSLTSNQPQHF. DNA for the CDR3: TGTGCTAGCAGCTTAACGAGCAATCAGCCCCAGCATTTT. Supplemented by reference TRBV7-7 and TRBJ1-5, the full variable domain reads GAGVSQSPRYKVTKRGQDVTLRCDPISSHATLYWYQQALGQGPEFLTYFNYEAQPDKSGLPSDRFSAERPEGSISTLTIQRTEQRDSAMYRCASSLTSNQPQHFGDGTRLSIL.

This clonotype has a single count. V is TRBV4-1 and J is TRBJ2-1; 9 nucleotides match TRBD2. V lost 0 bases to trimming and J lost 0 bases; unmatched junction nucleotides: 0. CDR1 and CDR2 from the germline V gene are MGHRA and YSYEKL. The CDR3 extends over 16 amino acids. The CDR3 reads CASSQDSGSSYNEQFF. The CDR3 DNA sequence: TGCGCCAGCAGCCAAGATAGCGGGAGCTCCTACAATGAGCAGTTCTTC.

The table lists this clonotype with many counts. This chain connects TRBV20-1 to TRBJ2-1, with 7 bases fitting TRBD1. The junction had 10 bases not matched to a gene; V was cut back by 1 base and J by 10 bases. In germline, CDR1 is DFQATT, CDR2 SNEGSKA (reference sequence). The CDR3 is made up of 14 amino acids. The CDR3 protein is CSARVAAGGEEQFF. CDR3 nucleotide sequence: TGCAGTGCTAGAGTTGCGGCAGGGGGAGAGGAGCAGTTCTTC.

In this sample, this clonotype turned up many times. The chain couples TRBV12-3 or TRBV12-4 to TRBJ1-5, with 8 nucleotides matching TRBD1. Unmatched junction bases numbered 0, after V lost 1 base and J lost 4 bases. The CDR3 has 14 residues. CDR3 in amino acids: CASSLGDRNQPQHF. DNA for the CDR3: TGTGCCAGCAGTTTAGGGGACAGGAATCAGCCCCAGCATTTT.

This clonotype was seen ten or more times. The chain is built from TRBV10-3 and TRBJ1-2, with D uncertain. This CDR3 region has 13 residues. Germline V gene sequence: CDR1 ENHRY, CDR2 SYGVKD. Trimming removed 7 bases at V and 0 bases at J, with 9 bases between. The CDR3 here is CAINDGTNYGYTF. In DNA, the CDR3 is TGTGCCATCAACGACGGCACTAACTATGGCTACACCTTC.

This chain links TRBV29-1 with TRBJ1-2; D remains unclear. The CDR3 is 13 residues long. Trimming left V 3 bases short and J 0 bases short, with 8 bases between. Germline CDR1 and CDR2: SQVTM and ANQGSEA. This CDR3 reads CSVDHISNYGYTF. The CDR3 nucleotides are TGCAGCGTTGACCACATCTCTAACTATGGCTACACCTTC.

This clonotype is labeled medium-sized (0.01 to 0.1%). This sequence joins TRBV12-3 or TRBV12-4 and TRBJ1-2; D call uncertain. V lost 7 bases, J lost 5 bases, and 14 bases lay in between. The CDR3 length is 13 residues. CDR3 amino acids: CASTQGLFYGYTF. The CDR3 DNA reads TGTGCCAGCACCCAAGGACTCTTTTATGGCTACACCTTC.

The V gene is TRBV30, the J gene TRBJ2-7; D remains unclear. The CDR3 sequence is 12 residues long. The V and J ends lost 4 bases and 1 base respectively, with 8 bases between them. Germline lookup yields CDR1 GTSNPN and CDR2 SVGIG (reference sequence). The CDR3 region has the DNA TGTGCCTGGACGGACGGTTCCTACGAGCAGTACTTC. Protein: CAWTDGSYEQYF.

This clonotype was observed at least ten times. The V and J genes are TRBV9 and TRBJ2-1; 9 bases are shared with TRBD2. The germline V gene has CDR1 SGDLS and CDR2 YYNGEE. The V and J ends lost 3 bases and 4 bases, in that order; junction bases with no gene match: 2. This CDR3 is built from 14 residues. The DNA of the CDR3 is TGTGCCAGCAGCGCGGGACTAGCATACAATGAGCAGTTCTTC. Its protein is CASSAGLAYNEQFF.

Many counts were recorded for this clonotype. The chain is built from TRBV3-1 and TRBJ2-5; D is possibly TRBD1 (5 bases). The CDR3 runs 13 residues. CDR1 is LGHDT and CDR2 is YNNKEL in the germline V gene (reference sequence). V lost 5 bases and J 0 bases, leaving 7 bases between the germline ends. CDR3 in amino acids: CASSDSDQETQYF. The CDR3 nucleotides are TGTGCCAGCAGCGACAGTGACCAAGAGACCCAGTACTTC.

This clonotype showed up many times. The chain has TRBV3-1 and TRBJ2-4, with TRBD2 matching 8 bases. V dropped 4 bases and J dropped 0; count of bases not matched to a gene: 5. The CDR3 is 16 amino acids. Germline V gene lookup returns CDR1 LGHDT and CDR2 YNNKEL (reference sequence). In nucleotides, the CDR3 is TGTGCCAGCAGCCCCCGACTAGCGCTAGCCAAAAACATTCAGTACTTC. Encoded protein: CASSPRLALAKNIQYF.

This clonotype has at least ten counts. CDR3 in amino acids: CATGTGAVSGANVLTF. The CDR3 nucleotides read TGTGCCACCGGGACAGGGGCGGTCTCTGGGGCCAACGTCCTGACTTTC. The genes are TRBV6-1 and TRBJ2-6; 10 bases align to TRBD1. Per the germline V gene, CDR1 is MNHNS and CDR2 is SASEGT. V lost 10 bases to trimming and J lost 0 bases; unmatched junction nucleotides: 6. The CDR3 spans 16 residues.

The gene calls are TRBV4-1 and TRBJ1-2; possible D gene TRBD1, 6 bases. The ends were cut back, 0 bases at V and 4 bases at J, with 9 bases in the middle. The CDR3 sequence is 14 residues long. Germline V gives CDR1 MGHRA, CDR2 YSYEKL. CDR3 sequence (DNA): TGCGCCAGCAGCCAAGAAACAGGGAGCTATGGCTACACCTTC. Its protein product is CASSQETGSYGYTF.

This clonotype is medium-sized (0.01 to 0.1%) within its sample. V gene TRBV12-3 or TRBV12-4 combines with J gene TRBJ2-2; possible D gene TRBD2, 6 bases. The CDR3 is 15 residues long. Between the trimmed V and J ends, which lost 6 bases and 2 bases, there was a span of 13 bases. Here the CDR3 DNA reads TGTGCCAGCAGACCAACAGCGGGCAACACCGGGGAGCTGTTTTTT. Amino acid sequence: CASRPTAGNTGELFF.